The 14 T cell receptor beta chains presented below share a single source sample, sequenced in a study of T cell repertoires in cytomegalovirus infection. TCRdb fed the reads into MiXCR, producing one record per CDR3 protein. The sample lists roughly 760,000 distinct CDR3 sequences, roughly 35% occurring once. Sequencing used PBMCs. All receptors come from a human donor in good health (CMV status not recorded). Some clones in this sample may be carry-over from other donors' samples.

V is TRBV27 and J is TRBJ1-4; D remains ambiguous. This CDR3 is 16 amino acids long. The germline V and J ends were trimmed by 2 bases and 8 bases, with 18 bases remaining between them. CDR1 and CDR2 from the germline V gene are MNHEY and SMNVEV (reference sequence). The CDR3 protein is CASSLVWAAGVEKLFF. Written as DNA, the CDR3 is TGTGCCAGCAGTTTAGTGTGGGCAGCAGGAGTCGAAAAACTGTTTTTT.

This clonotype came up a few times. The CDR3 loop is CASSKGTGLAGANVLTF. CDR3 bases: TGTGCCAGCAGTAAGGGAACAGGGTTGGCTGGGGCCAACGTCCTGACTTTC. The V and J genes are TRBV12-3 or TRBV12-4 and TRBJ2-6; D is possibly TRBD1 (6 bases). The CDR3 consists of 17 residues. V was pared by 5 bases and J by 2 bases, with 16 bases between.

This clonotype was seen once. The V gene is TRBV2, the J gene TRBJ2-5, with 9 bases aligning to TRBD2. CDR3 length: 13 residues. The J segment lost 5 bases and the V segment lost 10 bases, leaving 8 bases of the junction unmatched. Germline CDR1 SNHLY, CDR2 FYNNEI. CDR3 protein: CATFAGGRETQYF. In nucleotides, the CDR3 is TGTGCCACCTTCGCGGGGGGGCGGGAGACCCAGTACTTC.

This clonotype was seen at least ten times. The J gene is TRBJ2-7, the V gene TRBV12-3 or TRBV12-4; 7 nucleotides align to TRBD2. V trimming: 4 bases; J trimming: 6 bases; junction bases outside the gene matches: 3. The CDR3 loop spans 12 amino acids. The CDR3 spells CASSSGGREQYF. In DNA form, the CDR3 reads TGTGCCAGCAGTTCGGGGGGACGCGAGCAGTACTTC.

The chain recombines TRBV29-1 with TRBJ1-2; a weak D match, TRBD1 (6 bases). CDR3 length: 11 amino acids. In germline, CDR1 is SQVTM, CDR2 ANQGSEA. Trimming cost V 4 bases and J 7 bases, with 10 bases left between them. The CDR3 coding sequence is TGCAGCGTTGCCGGAGGGGGTGGCTACACCTTC. Translation gives CSVAGGGGYTF.

In this sample, this clonotype turned up many times. This rearrangement joins TRBV7-2 to TRBJ1-1; no definite D call. The CDR3 loop spans 12 amino acids. Germline-derived CDR1 and CDR2 are SGHTA and FQGNSA. Trimming shortened V by 1 base and J by 6 bases, and 6 bases separated the two germline ends. CDR3 sequence reads: CASSLVPAEAFF. CDR3 coding DNA: TGTGCCAGCAGCTTAGTACCCGCTGAAGCTTTCTTT.

This clonotype has only a few counts. The rearrangement links TRBV7-9 to TRBJ2-1; 14 nucleotides line up with TRBD2. Trimming at V came to 6 bases and at J to 3 bases, leaving 4 bases not matched to a gene. The CDR3 totals 16 residues. Germline V gives CDR1 SEHNR, CDR2 FQNEAQ (reference sequence). CDR3 amino acids: CASRTGTSGSYNEQFF. CDR3 nucleotide sequence: TGTGCCAGCAGAACCGGGACTAGCGGGAGCTACAATGAGCAGTTCTTC.

The chain joins TRBV25-1 to TRBJ2-2; no reliable D call. The V gene's germline CDR1 is MGHDK and CDR2 SYGVNS. The V end was cut by 4 bases, the J end by 4 bases, with 16 bases between. The CDR3 covers 16 residues. CDR3 residues: CASSGVAGQFTGELFF. CDR3 sequence (DNA): TGTGCCAGCAGTGGTGTTGCTGGGCAGTTCACCGGGGAGCTGTTTTTT.

In its sample, this clonotype was seen many times. The chain recombines TRBV7-2 with TRBJ1-1; 9 bases match TRBD1. This CDR3 has 14 amino acids. The germline V gene has CDR1 SGHTA and CDR2 FQGNSA. J was trimmed by 3 bases and V by 4 bases; bases with no gene match: 3. Here the CDR3 reads CASSYRGPDTEAFF. The CDR3 coding sequence is TGTGCCAGCAGCTACAGGGGGCCGGACACTGAAGCTTTCTTT.

This clonotype was observed a few times. The chain carries TRBV12-3 or TRBV12-4 and TRBJ2-1; 8 nucleotides align to TRBD1. V shed 6 bases and J 5 bases; nucleotides not matched to a gene: 9. The CDR3 length is 15 residues. DNA of the CDR3: TGTGCCAGCAGCCTGACAGGGGAACTCGACAATGAGCAGTTCTTC. Amino acid sequence: CASSLTGELDNEQFF.

This clonotype was counted between two and nine times. The chain uses TRBV11-1 and TRBJ2-5; a weak D match, TRBD2 (6 bases). CDR3 length: 15 amino acids. Germline V CDR1 and CDR2: SGHAT, FQDESV (reference sequence). V lost 4 bases and J lost 2, with 14 bases in between. The chain's CDR3 is CASSSGASEQETQYF. CDR3 DNA sequence: TGTGCCAGCAGCTCCGGTGCTAGCGAACAAGAGACCCAGTACTTC.

About this clonotype: A read error may be the cause here, since a much bigger clone is one base away. Because it lacks the conserved phenylalanine or tryptophan at the end, this CDR3 is likely a read error. The chain combines TRBV7-2 with TRBJ2-7; perhaps D is TRBD1 or TRBD2 (5 bases each). V was trimmed by 6 bases and J by 3 bases, leaving 15 bases between them. Per germline, CDR1 SGHTA and CDR2 FQGNSA. This CDR3 region has 14 residues. CDR3 loop: CASRQPGRFYEQYY. Here the CDR3 DNA reads TGTGCCAGCAGGCAACCGGGACGGTTCTACGAGCAGTACTAC.

This sequence joins TRBV5-5 and TRBJ1-5, with a weak D call TRBD1 (5 bases). The CDR3 has 14 amino acids. V was shortened by 0 bases and J by 5 bases, with 9 bases between the two germline ends. Germline assignment: CDR1 SGHKS and CDR2 YYEKEE (reference sequence). CDR3 loop: CASSLGQPHQPQHF. DNA for the CDR3: TGTGCCAGCAGCTTGGGACAGCCTCATCAGCCCCAGCATTTT.

This chain uses TRBV12-3 or TRBV12-4 with TRBJ2-1; D may be TRBD1 (5 bases). The CDR3 extends over 16 amino acids. V shed 4 bases and J shed 0 bases, with 13 bases lying between them. CDR3 coding DNA: TGTGCCAGCAGTTCGAAGGGGCGACTCTCCTACAATGAGCAGTTCTTC. As protein: CASSSKGRLSYNEQFF.